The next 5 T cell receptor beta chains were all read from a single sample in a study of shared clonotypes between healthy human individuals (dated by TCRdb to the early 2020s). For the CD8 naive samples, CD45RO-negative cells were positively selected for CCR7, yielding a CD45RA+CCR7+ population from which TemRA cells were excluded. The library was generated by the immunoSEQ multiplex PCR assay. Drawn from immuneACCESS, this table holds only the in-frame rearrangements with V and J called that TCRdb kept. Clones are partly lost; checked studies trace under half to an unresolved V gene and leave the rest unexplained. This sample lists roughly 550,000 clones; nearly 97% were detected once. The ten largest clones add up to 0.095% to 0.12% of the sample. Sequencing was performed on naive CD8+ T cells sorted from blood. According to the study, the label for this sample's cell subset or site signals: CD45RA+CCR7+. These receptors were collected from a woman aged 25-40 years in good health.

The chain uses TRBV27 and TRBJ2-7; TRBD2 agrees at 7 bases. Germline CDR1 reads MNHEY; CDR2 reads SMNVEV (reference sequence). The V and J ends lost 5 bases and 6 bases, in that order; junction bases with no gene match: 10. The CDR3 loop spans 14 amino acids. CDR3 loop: CASSVSGLASEQYF. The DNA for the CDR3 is TGTGCCAGCAGTGTTAGCGGGCTGGCGTCCGAGCAGTACTTC.

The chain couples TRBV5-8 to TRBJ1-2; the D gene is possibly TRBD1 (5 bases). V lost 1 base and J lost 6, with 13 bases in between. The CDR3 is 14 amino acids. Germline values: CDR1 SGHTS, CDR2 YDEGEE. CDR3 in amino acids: CASSLFQGWNGYTF. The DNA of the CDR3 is TGTGCCAGCAGCTTGTTCCAGGGATGGAATGGCTACACCTTC.

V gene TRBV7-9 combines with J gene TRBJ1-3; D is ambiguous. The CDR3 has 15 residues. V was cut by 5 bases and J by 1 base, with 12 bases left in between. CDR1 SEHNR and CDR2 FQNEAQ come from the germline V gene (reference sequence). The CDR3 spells CASSPPQDSGNTIYF. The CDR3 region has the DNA TGTGCCAGCAGCCCCCCCCAGGATTCTGGAAACACCATATATTTT. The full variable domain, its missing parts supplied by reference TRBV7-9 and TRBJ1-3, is DTGVSQNPRHKITKRGQNVTFRCDPISEHNRLYWYRQTLGQGPEFLTYFQNEAQLEKSRLLSDRFSAERPKGSFSTLEIQRTEQGDSAMYLCASSPPQDSGNTIYFGEGSWLTVV.

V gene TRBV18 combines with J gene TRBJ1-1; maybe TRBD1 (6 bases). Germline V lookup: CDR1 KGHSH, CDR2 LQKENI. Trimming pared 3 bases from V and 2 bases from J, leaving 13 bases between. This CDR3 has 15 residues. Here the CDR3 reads CASSPPGGANTEAFF. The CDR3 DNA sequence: TGTGCCAGCTCACCCCCCGGGGGGGCCAACACTGAAGCTTTCTTT.

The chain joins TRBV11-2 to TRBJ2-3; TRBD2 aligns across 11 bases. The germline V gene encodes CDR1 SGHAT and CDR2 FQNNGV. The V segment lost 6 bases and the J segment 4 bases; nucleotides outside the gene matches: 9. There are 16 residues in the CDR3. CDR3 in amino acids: CASRPILAGEADTQYF. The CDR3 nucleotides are TGTGCCAGCAGGCCAATACTAGCGGGAGAAGCAGATACGCAGTATTTT.